A selection of T cell receptor beta chains follows, all from one sample in a study of CD8 T cells in Susac syndrome. A single record per CDR3 protein comes from TCRdb applying MiXCR to the immunoSEQ multiplex PCR reads. Here the sample spans 160,000 or so distinct CDR3 sequences, roughly 94% being singletons. The specimen was CD8+ T cells from PBMCs. These receptors were collected from a human donor with multiple sclerosis. The CDR3 runs from the conserved cysteine through the conserved F or W. Fields, in order: V gene, J gene, clone size, D gene, CDR3 DNA, CDR3 protein. A D gene is named only where the DNA matches it firmly. Clone size appears in some rows only: once, few, many, or a class for an expanded clone.

v_gene: TRBV27
j_gene: TRBJ2-3
abundance: .
d_gene: .
CDR3nt: TGTGCCAGCGGGAGGTCGGATACGCAGTATTTT
CDR3aa: CASGRSDTQYF

v_gene: TRBV29-1
j_gene: TRBJ2-3
abundance: .
d_gene: TRBD2
CDR3nt: TGCAGCGTTGAAGATTTGGGAGGGGTCGACACAGATACGCAGTATTTT
CDR3aa: CSVEDLGGVDTDTQYF

v_gene: TRBV6-6
j_gene: TRBJ2-3
abundance: .
d_gene: .
CDR3nt: TGTGCCAGCAGTTGGACCTACACAGATACGCAGTATTTT
CDR3aa: CASSWTYTDTQYF

v_gene: TRBV30
j_gene: TRBJ1-1
abundance: .
d_gene: .
CDR3nt: TGTGCCTGGAGTGTACGGGGACATTACAGGGATGACACTGAAGCTTTCTTT
CDR3aa: CAWSVRGHYRDDTEAFF

v_gene: TRBV7-9
j_gene: TRBJ1-2
abundance: .
d_gene: .
CDR3nt: TGTGCCAGCAGCTTAGGAGGGGAAGGCTACACCTTC
CDR3aa: CASSLGGEGYTF

v_gene: TRBV9
j_gene: TRBJ1-2
abundance: .
d_gene: .
CDR3nt: TGTGCCAGCAGCGTAAGAACGGACGGAACTAACTATGGCTACACCTTC
CDR3aa: CASSVRTDGTNYGYTF

v_gene: TRBV2
j_gene: TRBJ2-5
abundance: .
d_gene: .
CDR3nt: TGTGCCAGCAGCGCCCCACAGGGTGGGGAGACCCAGTACTTC
CDR3aa: CASSAPQGGETQYF

v_gene: TRBV20-1
j_gene: TRBJ2-1
abundance: .
d_gene: TRBD2
CDR3nt: TGCAGTGCGCCTAGCGGGGGGGCCGAGTTCTTC
CDR3aa: CSAPSGGAEFF

v_gene: TRBV12-3/TRBV12-4
j_gene: TRBJ1-2
abundance: .
d_gene: TRBD1
CDR3nt: TGTGCCAGCAGCCCCGGGACAGGGGTCGGCTACACCTTC
CDR3aa: CASSPGTGVGYTF

v_gene: TRBV25-1
j_gene: TRBJ2-1
abundance: .
d_gene: .
CDR3nt: TGTGCCAGCAGTCTACGGGTCAGGGGAATCGGGTCAGAGCAGTTCTTC
CDR3aa: CASSLRVRGIGSEQFF

v_gene: TRBV20-1
j_gene: TRBJ1-6
abundance: .
d_gene: .
CDR3nt: TGCAGTGCTAGACCGAGCTCCTATAATTCACCCCTCCACTTT
CDR3aa: CSARPSSYNSPLHF

v_gene: TRBV5-1
j_gene: TRBJ2-3
abundance: .
d_gene: .
CDR3nt: TGCGCCAGCAGCTTGACGGCGGGGGCGAGGAATACGCAGTATTTT
CDR3aa: CASSLTAGARNTQYF

v_gene: TRBV27
j_gene: TRBJ1-6
abundance: .
d_gene: TRBD1
CDR3nt: TGTGCCAGCAGTACGACAGGGGGTGGTTCACCCCTCCACTTT
CDR3aa: CASSTTGGGSPLHF

v_gene: TRBV9
j_gene: TRBJ1-5
abundance: .
d_gene: .
CDR3nt: TGTGCCAGCAGCTCCTATCGGGGTCAGCCCCAGCATTTT
CDR3aa: CASSSYRGQPQHF

v_gene: TRBV2
j_gene: TRBJ1-5
abundance: .
d_gene: .
CDR3nt: TGTGCCAGCAGCGAAGGACAGATTGGGGGCAATCAGCCCCAGCATTTT
CDR3aa: CASSEGQIGGNQPQHF

v_gene: TRBV27
j_gene: TRBJ2-7
abundance: once
d_gene: .
CDR3nt: TGTGCCAGCAACCCCCTAGGATCCTACGAGCAGTACTTC
CDR3aa: CASNPLGSYEQYF

v_gene: TRBV5-6
j_gene: TRBJ2-2
abundance: .
d_gene: TRBD2
CDR3nt: TGTGCCAGCAGCTTGGGACTAGCGTCTGGGGAGCTGTTTTTT
CDR3aa: CASSLGLASGELFF

v_gene: TRBV20-1
j_gene: TRBJ1-6
abundance: .
d_gene: .
CDR3nt: TGCAGTGCTTTGGACCGCGGGAGCTCCTATAATTCACCCCTCCACTTT
CDR3aa: CSALDRGSSYNSPLHF

v_gene: TRBV18
j_gene: TRBJ2-1
abundance: .
d_gene: .
CDR3nt: TGTGCCAGCTCACCCTGGGAGGACAATGAGCAGTTCTTC
CDR3aa: CASSPWEDNEQFF

v_gene: TRBV29-1
j_gene: TRBJ2-3
abundance: .
d_gene: TRBD2
CDR3nt: TGCAGCGTTGAAGGCCCCCTATACGGGACTAGCGGGGACACAGATACGCAGTATTTT
CDR3aa: CSVEGPLYGTSGDTDTQYF

v_gene: TRBV12-3/TRBV12-4
j_gene: TRBJ2-5
abundance: .
d_gene: .
CDR3nt: TGTGCCAGCAGTTTCGCGCGGGAGACCCAGTACTTC
CDR3aa: CASSFARETQYF

v_gene: TRBV29-1
j_gene: TRBJ2-7
abundance: .
d_gene: .
CDR3nt: TGCAGCGAAGTCGTAGGGCCCTTCCTCTTGGCTCTCGACGAGCAGTACTTC
CDR3aa: CSEVVGPFLLALDEQYF

v_gene: TRBV6-6
j_gene: TRBJ2-5
abundance: once
d_gene: .
CDR3nt: TGTGCCAGCAGTTACCTGGGAGGGGGGTCGCCAGAGACCCAGTACTTC
CDR3aa: CASSYLGGGSPETQYF

v_gene: TRBV9
j_gene: TRBJ2-1
abundance: .
d_gene: TRBD2
CDR3nt: TGTGCCAGCAGCGTTAGCGGGGGGGCTATGTTAAATGAGCAGTTCTTC
CDR3aa: CASSVSGGAMLNEQFF

v_gene: TRBV29-1
j_gene: TRBJ1-2
abundance: .
d_gene: TRBD1
CDR3nt: TGCAGCGTTCCTCTCTCCGGGACAGGACAAAGCAATGGCTACACCTTC
CDR3aa: CSVPLSGTGQSNGYTF

v_gene: TRBV7-8
j_gene: TRBJ2-1
abundance: .
d_gene: TRBD1
CDR3nt: TGTGCCAGCAGCTCATCCGGGACAGGGGGGAACAATGAGCAGTTCTTC
CDR3aa: CASSSSGTGGNNEQFF

v_gene: TRBV9
j_gene: TRBJ2-1
abundance: .
d_gene: .
CDR3nt: TGTGCCAGCAGCCCGGGAGCGGGAAAGGGGGATGAGCAGTTCTTC
CDR3aa: CASSPGAGKGDEQFF

v_gene: TRBV29-1
j_gene: TRBJ2-1
abundance: once
d_gene: .
CDR3nt: TGCAGCGTTGTCGGGGAGAATGAGCAGTTCTTC
CDR3aa: CSVVGENEQFF

v_gene: TRBV7-9
j_gene: TRBJ1-5
abundance: .
d_gene: .
CDR3nt: TGTGCCAGCACAAATCGGGACACCTTAGATCAGCCCCAGCATTTT
CDR3aa: CASTNRDTLDQPQHF

v_gene: TRBV7-2
j_gene: TRBJ2-1
abundance: .
d_gene: TRBD2
CDR3nt: TGTGCCAGCAGCTCCGAACTAGCGGGGGCTTACAATGAGCAGTTCTTC
CDR3aa: CASSSELAGAYNEQFF

v_gene: TRBV9
j_gene: TRBJ1-2
abundance: .
d_gene: TRBD1
CDR3nt: TGTGCCAGCAGCGTAGATGCAGGGGGCGAAATATATGGCTACACCTTC
CDR3aa: CASSVDAGGEIYGYTF

v_gene: TRBV15
j_gene: TRBJ1-5
abundance: .
d_gene: .
CDR3nt: TGTGCCACCAGCAGAGAGTGGGACTACGATAGCAATCAGCCCCAGCATTTT
CDR3aa: CATSREWDYDSNQPQHF

v_gene: TRBV9
j_gene: TRBJ2-7
abundance: .
d_gene: TRBD1
CDR3nt: TGTGCCAGCAGCGTCCGGGACAGTGCCTACGAGCAGTACTTC
CDR3aa: CASSVRDSAYEQYF

v_gene: TRBV5-1
j_gene: TRBJ1-1
abundance: .
d_gene: .
CDR3nt: TGCGCCAGCAGCTCCGGGGCTATCGATTGGAACACTGAAGCTTTCTTT
CDR3aa: CASSSGAIDWNTEAFF

v_gene: TRBV2
j_gene: TRBJ2-7
abundance: .
d_gene: .
CDR3nt: TGTGCCAGCAGGTCGGGGGTGGCCGAGCAGTACTTC
CDR3aa: CASRSGVAEQYF

v_gene: TRBV29-1
j_gene: TRBJ1-2
abundance: .
d_gene: .
CDR3nt: TGCAGCCTAACCACCAGGGATGGCTACACCTTC
CDR3aa: CSLTTRDGYTF

v_gene: TRBV9
j_gene: TRBJ1-2
abundance: .
d_gene: .
CDR3nt: TGTGCCAGCAGCGTCTTCCAAGGAGGGAGCAGTGGCTACACCTTC
CDR3aa: CASSVFQGGSSGYTF

v_gene: TRBV29-1
j_gene: TRBJ2-7
abundance: .
d_gene: .
CDR3nt: TGCAGCGTTGAGGAAACGGCTAGGCCCCTCTACGAGCAGTACTTC
CDR3aa: CSVEETARPLYEQYF

v_gene: TRBV28
j_gene: TRBJ2-1
abundance: .
d_gene: .
CDR3nt: TGTGCCAGCACCCCAGAGCTTAGACCTCCTTACAATGAGCAGTTCTTC
CDR3aa: CASTPELRPPYNEQFF

v_gene: TRBV19
j_gene: TRBJ2-1
abundance: .
d_gene: .
CDR3nt: TGTGCCAGTAGTATAGCCGGCGGGGCGGATGAGCAGTTCTTC
CDR3aa: CASSIAGGADEQFF

v_gene: TRBV10-2
j_gene: TRBJ1-1
abundance: .
d_gene: .
CDR3nt: TGCGCCAGCAGTGAGGTAGCACGGGCGAACACTGAAGCTTTCTTT
CDR3aa: CASSEVARANTEAFF

v_gene: TRBV7-2
j_gene: TRBJ2-1
abundance: .
d_gene: TRBD2
CDR3nt: TGTGCCAGCAGCTTAAGGCTAGCGGGGGCACTGGGCAATGAGCAGTTCTTC
CDR3aa: CASSLRLAGALGNEQFF

v_gene: TRBV7-8
j_gene: TRBJ1-2
abundance: .
d_gene: TRBD1
CDR3nt: TGTGCCAGCAGCCAGCGGACAGGGGACGGCTACACCTTC
CDR3aa: CASSQRTGDGYTF

v_gene: TRBV29-1
j_gene: TRBJ1-2
abundance: .
d_gene: .
CDR3nt: TGCAGCGTTGAGAGGAGGGATGGCTACACCTTC
CDR3aa: CSVERRDGYTF

v_gene: TRBV15
j_gene: TRBJ2-1
abundance: .
d_gene: .
CDR3nt: TGTGCCACCAGCCTTAGCAGGGGCCTGTACAATGAGCAGTTCTTC
CDR3aa: CATSLSRGLYNEQFF

v_gene: TRBV6-2/TRBV6-3
j_gene: TRBJ2-7
abundance: few
d_gene: .
CDR3nt: TGTGCCAGCAGCTACGGGCGGGAGCAGTACTTC
CDR3aa: CASSYGREQYF

v_gene: TRBV9
j_gene: TRBJ2-2
abundance: .
d_gene: .
CDR3nt: TGTGCCAGCAGCGACAAGAGAGAAGAGGCGAACACCGGGGAGCTGTTTTTT
CDR3aa: CASSDKREEANTGELFF

v_gene: TRBV27
j_gene: TRBJ2-7
abundance: few
d_gene: .
CDR3nt: TGTGCCAGCGGGATGGTGTACGAGCAGTACTTC
CDR3aa: CASGMVYEQYF

v_gene: TRBV3-1
j_gene: TRBJ2-4
abundance: .
d_gene: .
CDR3nt: TGTGCCAGCAGCGCGCCAGGGTTGGCCAAAAACATTCAGTACTTC
CDR3aa: CASSAPGLAKNIQYF

v_gene: TRBV30
j_gene: TRBJ1-5
abundance: .
d_gene: TRBD1
CDR3nt: TGTGCCTGGAGTACCGGACAGGGTAGCAATCAGCCCCAGCATTTT
CDR3aa: CAWSTGQGSNQPQHF